One sample yielded the 32 T cell receptor beta chains listed below, sequenced in a study of CD8 T cells in ankylosing spondylitis. Study-wide results and limits: A TCR beta motif of several highly homologous variants appeared characteristic of ankylosing spondylitis blood.

The antigens these receptors bind are not known. TCRdb re-called the 5' RACE reads through MiXCR, storing one row per CDR3 protein. The sample lists roughly 470,000 distinct CDR3 sequences, roughly 25% occurring once. What was sequenced was blood, either unsorted or a sorted T cell fraction (not recorded which). These receptors all come from a male donor with ankylosing spondylitis.

The sample holds a few counts of this clonotype. The CDR3 DNA is TGTGCCAGCAGTTTACTCTCCGGGGAACTCACAGATACGCAGTATTTT. Its protein product is CASSLLSGELTDTQYF. The gene calls are TRBV12-3 or TRBV12-4 and TRBJ2-3, with D perhaps matching TRBD2 (5 bases). The V end lost 2 bases, the J end lost 2 bases, and 14 bases lay between the germline ends. The length of the CDR3 is 16 residues.

This sequence joins TRBV12-3 or TRBV12-4 and TRBJ2-6, with 8 nucleotides matching TRBD1. CDR3 length: 17 residues. The J segment lost 2 bases and the V segment lost 5 bases, leaving 8 bases of the junction unmatched. DNA of the CDR3: TGTGCCAGCAGTACCGGGACAGGCCCTCCTGGGGCCAACGTCCTGACTTTC. It specifies CASSTGTGPPGANVLTF.

This clonotype has a handful of counts. J is TRBJ2-5 and V is TRBV5-8; TRBD1 aligns across 12 bases. V lost 4 bases and J lost 4; bases outside the gene matches: 5. The V gene's germline CDR1 is SGHTS and CDR2 YDEGEE. This CDR3 is 15 amino acids long. The CDR3 sequence: CASSPWDRGRETQYF. CDR3 DNA sequence: TGTGCCAGCAGCCCCTGGGACAGGGGGCGAGAGACCCAGTACTTC.

This clonotype was detected only a few times. This rearrangement joins TRBV20-1 to TRBJ1-6; TRBD1 agrees at 7 bases. Germline lookup yields CDR1 DFQATT and CDR2 SNEGSKA (reference sequence). The V gene end was trimmed by 4 bases and the J gene end by 9 bases; junction bases not matched to a gene: 9. This CDR3 contains 14 residues. The CDR3 loop reads CSAIPQGGGSPLHF. CDR3 DNA: TGCAGTGCTATTCCTCAGGGGGGAGGTTCACCCCTCCACTTT.

The V call is TRBV5-1, the J call TRBJ1-1, with a weak D call TRBD1 (6 bases). Germline V gene lookup returns CDR1 SGHRS and CDR2 YFSETQ. Between the trimmed V and J ends, which lost 1 base and 0 bases, there was a span of 16 bases. The CDR3 runs to 17 residues. The DNA of the CDR3 is TGCGCCAGCAGCTTGATGGGGACAACTACCATGAACACTGAAGCTTTCTTT. This encodes CASSLMGTTTMNTEAFF.

V usage is TRBV12-3 or TRBV12-4 and J usage is TRBJ1-2; 7 bases fit TRBD1. This CDR3 spans 14 amino acids. J was trimmed by 8 bases and V by 5 bases; bases with no gene match: 11. The CDR3: CASSPTGKWKGYTF. In DNA form, the CDR3 reads TGTGCCAGCAGTCCGACAGGGAAGTGGAAGGGCTACACCTTC.

Written as DNA, the CDR3 is TGTGCCAGCAGCTTCTCCGGGGGTTGGTCGAATGAGCAGTTCTTC. Protein: CASSFSGGWSNEQFF. The rearrangement links TRBV7-9 to TRBJ2-1; D is possibly TRBD2 (6 bases). The CDR3 has 15 amino acids. Germline values: CDR1 SEHNR, CDR2 FQNEAQ (reference sequence). The germline V and J ends were trimmed by 3 bases and 7 bases, with 16 bases remaining between them.

The rearrangement links TRBV20-1 to TRBJ2-1; 10 bases map to TRBD2. Germline CDR1 is DFQATT and CDR2 is SNEGSKA (reference sequence). Trimming removed 2 bases from V and 5 bases from J; junction bases left unmatched: 9. CDR3 length equals 16 residues. The CDR3 DNA is TGCAGTGCTAGACGGCCGGGACTAGCGAGAGACAATGAGCAGTTCTTC. Translating it yields CSARRPGLARDNEQFF.

This clonotype was found a few times. The chain recombines TRBV5-1 with TRBJ2-5; TRBD1 might be the D (6 bases). V gave up 4 bases and J gave up 4 bases, with 17 bases separating them. The CDR3 runs 15 residues. Germline CDR1 SGHRS, CDR2 YFSETQ. CDR3 sequence: CASSLNTGRGETQYF. CDR3 in DNA: TGCGCCAGCAGCCTAAACACAGGGCGCGGAGAGACCCAGTACTTC. The full variable domain, completed using reference TRBV5-1 and TRBJ2-5, is KAGVTQTPRYLIKTRGQQVTLSCSPISGHRSVSWYQQTPGQGLQFLFEYFSETQRNKGNFPGRFSGRQFSNSRSEMNVSTLELGDSALYLCASSLNTGRGETQYFGPGTRLLVL.

V is TRBV12-3 or TRBV12-4 and J is TRBJ2-1; D is unclear. The CDR3 totals 15 residues. The germline V and J ends were trimmed by 7 bases and 2 bases, with 15 bases remaining between them. In DNA, the CDR3 is TGTGCCAGCATCAAAGGACCTCTCGCCTACAATGAGCAGTTCTTC. It codes for CASIKGPLAYNEQFF.

The chain couples TRBV2 to TRBJ2-1; TRBD2 agrees at 9 bases. The CDR3 is made up of 21 amino acids. Germline values: CDR1 SNHLY, CDR2 FYNNEI. With 6 bases clipped from V and 6 bases from J, the junction kept 27 bases outside the gene matches. The CDR3, as DNA: TGTGCCAGCAGGTCACTTTGGCGGGAGGGCCCTTTCGTCACCAACCCCAATGAGCAGTTCTTC. Protein product: CASRSLWREGPFVTNPNEQFF.

Only a few counts were recorded for this clonotype. The chain employs TRBV2 and TRBJ2-5; D gene unclear. Germline assignment: CDR1 SNHLY and CDR2 FYNNEI. Trimming pared 3 bases from V and 4 bases from J, leaving 6 bases between. The CDR3 spans 12 residues. For the CDR3, the DNA is TGTGCCAGCAGTGAGGGCCGAGAGACCCAGTACTTC. This encodes CASSEGRETQYF.

This clonotype has more than one count but fewer than ten. The J gene is TRBJ2-2, the V gene TRBV5-1; no firm D call. V was trimmed by 4 bases and J by 1 base, leaving 11 bases between them. The CDR3 totals 15 residues. Germline V gene lookup returns CDR1 SGHRS and CDR2 YFSETQ. The CDR3: CASSPAGRNTGELFF. DNA of the CDR3: TGCGCCAGCAGCCCGGCCGGACGGAACACCGGGGAGCTGTTTTTT.

This clonotype came up a few times. The J gene is TRBJ1-4, the V gene TRBV20-1; D may be TRBD1 (6 bases). Trimming cost V 1 base and J 8 bases, with 17 bases left between them. CDR3 length: 15 residues. Germline V gene data show CDR1 as DFQATT and CDR2 as SNEGSKA (reference sequence). CDR3 loop: CSARAPGRGFEKLFF. In DNA form, the CDR3 reads TGCAGTGCTAGAGCCCCGGGCAGGGGATTCGAAAAACTGTTTTTT.

In this sample, this clonotype turned up a few times. The chain joins TRBV5-5 to TRBJ2-1, with TRBD1 as a possible D gene (5 bases). V lost 0 bases, J lost 8 bases, and 9 bases lay in between. The germline CDR1 and CDR2 sequences are SGHKS and YYEKEE (reference sequence). This CDR3 spans 13 amino acids. Written as DNA, the CDR3 is TGTGCCAGCAGCTTGGTAGGGGCGGATGAGCAGTTCTTC. Translation gives CASSLVGADEQFF.

This clonotype has a handful of counts. The chain has TRBV7-9 and TRBJ2-1; unclear D gene. The length of the CDR3 is 15 residues. Germline CDR1 is SEHNR and CDR2 is FQNEAQ (reference sequence). Trimming took off 3 bases at V and 6 bases at J, with 15 bases between the two ends. The CDR3 here is CASSFVSRTTNEQFF. CDR3 DNA: TGTGCCAGCAGCTTTGTTTCCAGAACCACCAATGAGCAGTTCTTC.

The chain uses TRBV14 and TRBJ2-7; a weak D match, TRBD2 (5 bases). The CDR3 has 12 residues. Germline V gene sequence: CDR1 SGHDN, CDR2 FVKESK. V was pared by 1 base and J by 6 bases, with 7 bases between. CDR3 DNA: TGTGCCAGCAGCCAAGCCCGGGGCGAGCAGTACTTC. Translation: CASSQARGEQYF.

This clonotype has just a few counts. V is TRBV29-1 and J is TRBJ2-5, with 9 bases matching TRBD2. The germline V gene encodes CDR1 SQVTM and CDR2 ANQGSEA. The CDR3 loop spans 14 amino acids. J lost 4 bases, V lost 2 bases, and 5 bases had no gene match. CDR3 residues: CSVELLAGLETQYF. CDR3 in DNA: TGCAGCGTTGAATTACTAGCGGGCCTAGAGACCCAGTACTTC.

The V call is TRBV6-5, the J call TRBJ2-1; D is undetermined. V was shortened by 0 bases and J by 9 bases, with 9 bases between the two germline ends. The germline gives CDR1 MNHEY, CDR2 SVGAGI. The CDR3 is 13 residues long. In nucleotides, the CDR3 is TGTGCCAGCAGTTACTCGAACCTCGCTGAGCAGTTCTTC. This codes for CASSYSNLAEQFF.

This clonotype was seen a few times. This chain uses TRBV25-1 with TRBJ1-1; tentative D call: TRBD1 (5 bases). V was shortened by 6 bases and J by 3 bases, with 14 bases between the two germline ends. Germline assignment: CDR1 MGHDK and CDR2 SYGVNS. The CDR3 is made up of 14 amino acids. The CDR3 spells CASRQTGFDTEAFF. DNA of the CDR3: TGTGCCAGCAGGCAAACAGGATTTGACACTGAAGCTTTCTTT.

In its sample, this clonotype was seen a few times. The chain combines TRBV5-1 with TRBJ1-6, with no clear D. CDR3 size: 15 residues. Trimming took 2 bases from V and 8 from J, leaving 14 bases between them. Germline V CDR1 and CDR2: SGHRS, YFSETQ. CDR3 coding DNA: TGCGCCAGCAGCTTCTTTAGGGTTGAGGATTCACCCCTCCACTTT. It specifies CASSFFRVEDSPLHF.

The chain carries TRBV18 and TRBJ2-1; 11 bases agree with TRBD2. The CDR3 is 15 amino acids. Germline lookup yields CDR1 KGHSH and CDR2 LQKENI. Trimming removed 6 bases from V and 7 bases from J; junction bases left unmatched: 8. The CDR3 sequence is CASSPVAGGWNEQFF. In nucleotides, the CDR3 is TGTGCCAGCTCCCCCGTAGCGGGAGGGTGGAATGAGCAGTTCTTC. Full variable domain (missing parts from reference TRBV18 and TRBJ2-1): NAGVMQNPRHLVRRRGQEARLRCSPMKGHSHVYWYRQLPEEGLKFMVYLQKENIIDESGMPKERFSAEFPKEGPSILRIQQVVRGDSAAYFCASSPVAGGWNEQFFGPGTRLTVL.

This chain uses TRBV11-2 with TRBJ2-3; 12 bases align to TRBD2. This CDR3 is 17 amino acids long. The J segment lost 4 bases and the V segment lost 0 bases, leaving 5 bases of the junction unmatched. Germline lookup yields CDR1 SGHAT and CDR2 FQNNGV. CDR3 amino acids: CASSLDPSGRAPDTQYF. The CDR3 nucleotides read TGTGCCAGCAGCTTAGATCCTAGCGGGAGGGCCCCAGATACGCAGTATTTT.

The chain links TRBV12-3 or TRBV12-4 to TRBJ2-1; D remains ambiguous. This CDR3 is built from 12 residues. Between the trimmed V and J ends, which lost 6 bases and 8 bases, there was a span of 11 bases. DNA for the CDR3: TGTGCCAGCAGCCGAGAGTGGTATGAGCAGTTCTTC. It specifies CASSREWYEQFF.

This clonotype was recorded many times. The chain combines TRBV14 with TRBJ2-1; TRBD2 is a possible D gene (6 bases). The V and J ends lost 4 bases and 0 bases respectively, with 10 bases between them. This CDR3 contains 15 residues. CDR1 SGHDN and CDR2 FVKESK come from the germline V gene. CDR3 sequence: CASSRLGVSYNEQFF. In DNA, the CDR3 is TGTGCCAGCAGCCGACTAGGGGTCTCCTACAATGAGCAGTTCTTC. The full variable domain, in which reference TRBV14 and TRBJ2-1 provide the parts outside the CDR3, is EAGVTQFPSHSVIEKGQTVTLRCDPISGHDNLYWYRRVMGKEIKFLLHFVKESKQDESGMPNNRFLAERTGGTYSTLKVQPAELEDSGVYFCASSRLGVSYNEQFFGPGTRLTVL.

The V and J genes are TRBV7-6 and TRBJ1-1; weak D call: TRBD1 (6 bases). With 6 bases removed from V and 0 bases from J, the gap between germline ends came to 11 bases. The CDR3 sequence is 14 residues long. The germline V gene has CDR1 SGHVS and CDR2 FNYEAQ. CDR3 sequence reads: CASSSQGLNTEAFF. CDR3 sequence (DNA): TGTGCCAGCAGTTCACAGGGTTTGAACACTGAAGCTTTCTTT. Looking up the rest from reference TRBV7-6 and TRBJ1-1 gives the full variable domain: GAGVSQSPRYKVTKRGQDVALRCDPISGHVSLYWYRQALGQGPEFLTYFNYEAQQDKSGLPNDRFSAERPEGSISTLTIQRTEQRDSAMYRCASSSQGLNTEAFFGQGTRLTVV.

In this sample, this clonotype turned up a few times. The chain joins TRBV20-1 to TRBJ1-1, with TRBD1 matching 8 bases. CDR1 and CDR2 from the germline V gene are DFQATT and SNEGSKA (reference sequence). There are 15 residues in the CDR3. J was trimmed by 0 bases and V by 1 base; bases with no gene match: 4. CDR3 in DNA: TGCAGTGCTAGAGTGGGACAGGCGCTGAACACTGAAGCTTTCTTT. It codes for CSARVGQALNTEAFF.

The chain combines TRBV5-1 with TRBJ2-1; perhaps D is TRBD1 or TRBD2 (6 bases each). Trimming shortened V by 4 bases and J by 3 bases, and 17 bases separated the two germline ends. Germline CDR1 is SGHRS and CDR2 is YFSETQ. The CDR3 is 16 residues long. The CDR3 loop reads CASSAMGASDYNEQFF. In DNA form, the CDR3 reads TGCGCCAGCAGCGCGATGGGGGCTAGCGACTACAATGAGCAGTTCTTC.

This clonotype has just one count. The J gene is TRBJ2-1, the V gene TRBV4-1; TRBD1 is a possible D gene (6 bases). This CDR3 is built from 15 residues. Per the germline V gene, CDR1 is MGHRA and CDR2 is YSYEKL. V lost 1 base and J 7 bases, leaving 14 bases between the germline ends. CDR3 sequence: CASSQGGLSRNEQFF. The CDR3 nucleotides read TGCGCCAGCAGCCAAGGGGGGCTGTCTAGGAATGAGCAGTTCTTC.

V and J are TRBV6-2 or TRBV6-3 and TRBJ2-2; D possibly corresponds to TRBD1 (5 bases). The V end was cut by 7 bases, the J end by 1 base, with 10 bases between. CDR1 is MNHEY, CDR2 SVGEGT, per germline. The CDR3 length is 14 residues. DNA for the CDR3: TGTGCCAGCACAACAGGAATGAACACCGGGGAGCTGTTTTTT. Protein sequence: CASTTGMNTGELFF.

This chain connects TRBV20-1 to TRBJ1-6, with D uncertain. The germline gives CDR1 DFQATT, CDR2 SNEGSKA (reference sequence). The CDR3 consists of 14 residues. V dropped 7 bases and J dropped 5 bases, with 15 bases sitting between them. The CDR3 is CSGNNGLNNSPLHF. Here the CDR3 DNA reads TGCAGTGGGAATAACGGATTAAATAATTCACCCCTCCACTTT.

This clonotype was detected only a few times. The chain couples TRBV19 to TRBJ2-5; D unclear. Trimming cost V 3 bases and J 5 bases, with 7 bases left between them. CDR3 length: 12 amino acids. Germline V gene data show CDR1 as LNHDA and CDR2 as SQIVND (reference sequence). The CDR3 spells CASSMESETQYF. DNA of the CDR3: TGTGCCAGTAGTATGGAGTCGGAGACCCAGTACTTC.